This T cell receptor beta chain appears in the sequencing data of a study of graft-versus-host responses after intestinal transplantation. Overall study: Multivisceral, liver-intestinal, or isolated intestinal transplants were given to recipients. Every recipient underwent anti-thymocyte globulin induction, then tacrolimus and steroids for approximately 3 years.

Germline-derived CDR1 and CDR2 are MNHEY and SVGAGI. The length of the CDR3 is 15 residues. Deletions cut 2 bases from V and 4 bases from J, with 12 bases between. By sample share, this clone is medium-sized. Co-plated with approximately 200,000 CFSE-labeled responder cells were approximately 200,000 irradiated, violet-dye-labeled stimulator cells. The method was immunoSEQ multiplex PCR; TCRdb's version includes in-frame clones alone and lacks a portion of them. The sample has about 6,900 clones; roughly 25% are singletons. General study points: Early declines in HvG clones that occurred post-transplant were associated with peak circulating GvH clone levels.

This sequence joins TRBV6-5 and TRBJ2-1, with a weak D call TRBD1 (6 bases). The receptor's source is a human patient who was an organ donor for intestinal transplantation. This sample comprised alloreactive CD4+ T cells from a mixed lymphocyte reaction culture, obtained before transplantation. Subset denoted: CFSE-low proliferating T cells sorted from roughly 6-day pre-transplant mixed lymphocyte reaction (GvH or HvG direction). The CDR3 loop reads CASSYAGQWYNEQFF. The CDR3 bases are TGTGCCAGCAGTTACGCCGGACAGTGGTACAATGAGCAGTTCTTC.